This T cell receptor beta chain was sequenced for a study of blood T cell repertoires in COVID-19. Whole-study context: The samples span acute and convalescent COVID-19 from the United States, Italy and Spain.

Germline V gives CDR1 SEHNR, CDR2 FQNEAQ (reference sequence). Deletions cut 5 bases from V and 5 bases from J, with 9 bases between. This CDR3 comprises 12 residues. Produced via immunoSEQ multiplex PCR; TCRdb's table is partial and in-frame only. The sample contains fewer than 20,000 clones, roughly nine tenths of which appear only once. V is TRBV7-9 and J is TRBJ2-5; D is unclear. This TCR derives from a human donor in a cohort sampled during active COVID-19. Sequenced sample: peripheral blood. The CDR3 nucleotides read TGTGCCAGCAGCCGAGAGGAGGAGACCCAGTACTTC. Residues: CASSREEETQYF.